This T cell receptor beta chain was identified in a study of T cells after posttransplantation cyclophosphamide. In the case of this clone: Its target is not known.

Study results and limitations: TRB overlap between skin or GI tissue T cells and blood was limited. Recipient CMV seropositivity and CMV reactivation strongly tracked TRB clonality.

Generated by immunoSEQ multiplex PCR, the TCRdb table keeps only in-frame clones and is missing some. Of some 52,000 clones in the sample, roughly 84% were seen once. The V and J ends lost 0 bases and 3 bases, in that order; junction bases with no gene match: 5. Germline V gene data show CDR1 as MNHNS and CDR2 as SASEGT. There are 16 residues in the CDR3. The sample taken for sequencing was PBMCs. This rearrangement joins TRBV6-1 to TRBJ2-3, with TRBD2 identical over 8 bases. The origin of this receptor is a man aged 30 to 45 with a blood cancer, CMV-positive, and with a related stem cell donor. CDR3 DNA sequence: TGTGCCAGCAGTGAAGCCGGGACTAGGAGGACAGATACGCAGTATTTT. Translation gives CASSEAGTRRTDTQYF.